This is a list of T cell receptor beta chains from one sample in a study of CD8+ T cells in alopecia areata. Clones were read by immunoSEQ multiplex PCR, and TCRdb kept only the in-frame ones, dropping some. The table lists under 200,000 clones, 50% to 65% of them singletons. The sample consisted of CD4+ T cells sorted from blood, taken at week 24, from a patient treated with tofacitinib. These receptors came from a human donor with alopecia areata. Each CDR3 is given with its conserved first and last residue. The D gene is left open where the match is weak. Only some rows state a clone size, as once, few, many or a class for expanded clones.

size	V	J	D	DNA	CDR3
few	TRBV29-1	TRBJ1-1	TRBD1	TGCAGCGCGGGACGGGACAGGAGACAGAACACTGAAGCTTTCTTT	CSAGRDRRQNTEAFF
-	TRBV7-9	TRBJ2-5	TRBD2	TGTGCCAGCAGCCCGCCCGGGGGGGGGCAAGAGACCCAGTACTTC	CASSPPGGGQETQYF
-	TRBV29-1	TRBJ2-3	-	TGCAGCGCTAGCCCCAGACAAGGGCGGGCAGATACGCAGTATTTT	CSASPRQGRADTQYF
-	TRBV20-1	TRBJ1-4	-	TGCAGTGCCCAGCTGGGTGAAAAACTGTTTTTT	CSAQLGEKLFF
-	TRBV2	TRBJ2-7	TRBD1	TGTGCCAGCAGTCCGGGACAGGGGGCCTACGAGCAGTACTTC	CASSPGQGAYEQYF
-	TRBV29-1	TRBJ2-6	-	TGCAGCGTTGGCCTTACCTCTGGGGCCAACGTCCTGACTTTC	CSVGLTSGANVLTF
few	TRBV7-9	TRBJ2-3	-	TGTGCCAGCAGCTTCGGTGGCCAGTTCGCAGATACGCAGTATTTT	CASSFGGQFADTQYF
-	TRBV30	TRBJ2-1	TRBD2	TGTGCCTGGAGTAAACCAGCGGGGGCGCTCAATGAGCAGTTCTTC	CAWSKPAGALNEQFF
-	TRBV29-1	TRBJ2-2	TRBD1	TGCAGCGTAACAGGGGGCGCGACCGGGGAGCTGTTTTTT	CSVTGGATGELFF
few	TRBV7-9	TRBJ1-2	-	TGTGCCAGCAGCTTAGTAGGAGGACGAGGCTACACCTTC	CASSLVGGRGYTF
-	TRBV5-6	TRBJ2-7	TRBD1	TGTGCCAGCAGCTCAAAAAGACAGGGCTTACTACGCGAGCAGTACTTC	CASSSKRQGLLREQYF
-	TRBV30	TRBJ2-4	-	TGTGCCTGGAGGCCCACAGGGAAAAACATTCAGTACTTC	CAWRPTGKNIQYF
-	TRBV6-5	TRBJ1-5	-	TGTGCCAGCGGGGGGGATAGCAATCAGCCCCAGCATTTT	CASGGDSNQPQHF
-	TRBV30	TRBJ2-1	-	TGTGCCCTAGACAGGACCTACAATGAGCAGTTCTTC	CALDRTYNEQFF
-	TRBV6-5	TRBJ2-5	-	TGTGCCAGCAGTTTGGGGGGGGCCGAGAAGACCCAGTACTTC	CASSLGGAEKTQYF
-	TRBV19	TRBJ2-5	-	TGTGCCAGTAGTATAAGAGGGACCCAGTACTTC	CASSIRGTQYF
-	TRBV11-2	TRBJ2-1	-	TGTGCCAGCAGCTTAGGTCTGGGCCGGGATGAGCAGTTCTTC	CASSLGLGRDEQFF
-	TRBV29-1	TRBJ2-1	-	TGCAGCGCGGACAGAAGTTATTCGGTGGATGAGCAGTTCTTC	CSADRSYSVDEQFF
-	TRBV2	TRBJ2-1	TRBD2	TGTGCCAGCAGTGTAGCGGGGGGCCCCCTCAATGAGCAGTTCTTC	CASSVAGGPLNEQFF
once	TRBV7-9	TRBJ1-6	-	TGTGCCAGCAGCCGCAGGGAGGATTCACCCCTCCACTTT	CASSRREDSPLHF
-	TRBV27	TRBJ2-7	-	TGTGCCAGCAGAGCAGGTGGGTGGGCCTACGAGCAGTACTTC	CASRAGGWAYEQYF
few	TRBV27	TRBJ1-5	-	TGTGCCAGCAGTTTAGGCTCCAATCAGCCCCAGCATTTT	CASSLGSNQPQHF
few	TRBV30	TRBJ1-3	TRBD1	TGTGCCTGGACGTTGACAGGGGTCTCTGGAAACACCATATATTTT	CAWTLTGVSGNTIYF
-	TRBV4-1	TRBJ2-4	TRBD1	TGCGCCAGCAGCCAAACAAACCGGGACAGAAAAAACATTCAGTACTTC	CASSQTNRDRKNIQYF
few	TRBV29-1	TRBJ2-1	TRBD1	TGCAGCGTTGACGCTCAGGGGGAGAGGGATGAGCAGTTCTTC	CSVDAQGERDEQFF
few	TRBV5-1	TRBJ2-1	TRBD1	TGCGCCAGCAGCTTACAGGGGGCGCCGTCCAACGAGCAGTTCTTC	CASSLQGAPSNEQFF
-	TRBV11-1	TRBJ2-7	-	TGTGCCAGCAGCTTAGGCGAAGAGCAGTACTTC	CASSLGEEQYF
-	TRBV4-1	TRBJ2-5	-	TGCGCCAGCAGCCAGAGACATCAAGAGACCCAGTACTTC	CASSQRHQETQYF